Presented here are 19 T cell receptor beta chains from one specimen sequenced in a study of blood T cell repertoires in COVID-19. Clones were read by immunoSEQ multiplex PCR, and TCRdb kept only the in-frame ones, dropping some. The repertoire holds around 300,000 clones, with 90% as singletons. Sequenced sample: peripheral blood. All receptors derive from a woman aged 25 to 39 with COVID-19, enrolled during active disease.

The chain uses TRBV4-1 and TRBJ2-2; 8 nucleotides line up with TRBD2. J was trimmed by 6 bases and V by 7 bases; bases with no gene match: 10. The CDR3 is 15 amino acids. CDR1 and CDR2 from the germline V gene are MGHRA and YSYEKL. CDR3 bases: TGCGCCAGCACTCCAAGCGGGAGCGGCGCCGGGGAGCTGTTTTTT. Amino acids: CASTPSGSGAGELFF.

The gene calls are TRBV7-2 and TRBJ1-6; 10 bases are a match to TRBD1. The germline V gene encodes CDR1 SGHTA and CDR2 FQGNSA. This CDR3 is built from 15 residues. Losses at the gene ends were 2 bases for V and 9 bases for J; bases not matched to a gene: 4. CDR3 in amino acids: CASSLSGQGTSPLHF. CDR3 sequence (DNA): TGTGCCAGCAGCTTATCGGGACAGGGGACTTCACCCCTCCACTTT. Combining the CDR3 with reference TRBV7-2 and TRBJ1-6 gives the whole variable domain GAGVSQSPSNKVTEKGKDVELRCDPISGHTALYWYRQSLGQGLEFLIYFQGNSAPDKSGLPSDRFSAERTGGSVSTLTIQRTQQEDSAVYLCASSLSGQGTSPLHFGNGTRLTVT.

The V and J genes are TRBV7-2 and TRBJ1-4; D call uncertain. The germline V and J ends were trimmed by 5 bases and 0 bases, with 13 bases remaining between them. The CDR3 consists of 16 residues. CDR1 and CDR2 from the germline V gene are SGHTA and FQGNSA. CDR3 sequence: CASSPPGGATNEKLFF. The CDR3 DNA sequence: TGTGCCAGCAGCCCTCCCGGCGGCGCAACTAATGAAAAACTGTTTTTT.

CDR3 sequence reads: CASRRRGEYEQYF. CDR3 nucleotide sequence: TGTGCCAGCAGGCGGAGGGGCGAATACGAGCAGTACTTC. V is TRBV2 and J is TRBJ2-7, with a weak D call TRBD2 (6 bases). CDR1 and CDR2 from the germline V gene are SNHLY and FYNNEI. This CDR3 region has 13 residues. The ends were cut back, 6 bases at V and 4 bases at J, with 13 bases in the middle.

The rearrangement uses TRBV3-1 (or the pseudogene TRBV3-2) and TRBJ1-1; no reliable D call. The CDR3 runs to 14 residues. Germline assignment: CDR1 LGHDT and CDR2 YNNKEL (reference sequence). The V and J ends lost 2 bases and 0 bases respectively, with 7 bases between them. The CDR3 reads CASSQWEVNTEAFF. CDR3 nucleotides: TGTGCCAGCAGCCAATGGGAGGTGAACACTGAAGCTTTCTTT.

The genes are TRBV29-1 and TRBJ2-7, with 11 bases lining up with TRBD1. The CDR3 has 15 amino acids. The germline gives CDR1 SQVTM, CDR2 ANQGSEA. V shed 2 bases, J shed 4 bases, and the junction held 7 bases outside the gene matches. The CDR3 protein is CSVEFTGQGAYEQYF. CDR3 bases: TGCAGCGTTGAATTTACAGGACAGGGGGCTTACGAGCAGTACTTC.

The chain couples TRBV5-1 to TRBJ2-1, with TRBD1 identical over 7 bases. From germline, CDR1 is SGHRS and CDR2 YFSETQ. The CDR3 is made up of 14 amino acids. J was trimmed by 8 bases and V by 0 bases; bases with no gene match: 5. The CDR3 reads CASSLDRGKDEQFF. CDR3 sequence (DNA): TGCGCCAGCAGCTTGGACAGGGGTAAAGATGAGCAGTTCTTC.

The V and J genes are TRBV19 and TRBJ1-3; 7 bases align to TRBD1. This CDR3 spans 16 amino acids. J gave up 0 bases and V 8 bases, and 10 bases lay outside the gene matches. Germline values: CDR1 LNHDA, CDR2 SQIVND (reference sequence). The CDR3 bases are TGTGCCAGTGATAACCCGGGACAGCTCTCTGGAAACACCATATATTTT. Translated, it gives CASDNPGQLSGNTIYF.

This clone was counted a single time. The chain recombines TRBV4-2 with TRBJ2-1; 13 nucleotides line up with TRBD2. Germline CDR1 and CDR2: LGHNA and YNFKEQ. Unmatched junction bases numbered 12, after V lost 4 bases and J lost 0 bases. This CDR3 comprises 20 residues. Written as DNA, the CDR3 is TGTGCCAGCAGCCGAGGACTAGCGGGGGTTACTATCACCTCCTACAATGAGCAGTTCTTC. This gives the protein CASSRGLAGVTITSYNEQFF.

This sequence joins TRBV5-6 and TRBJ1-1; TRBD1 agrees at 11 bases. This CDR3 contains 16 residues. V gave up 3 bases and J gave up 4 bases; unmatched junction bases: 8. CDR1 SGHDT and CDR2 YYEEEE come from the germline V gene. The CDR3 loop is CASSSRDRGLSTEAFF. The CDR3 DNA is TGTGCCAGCAGCTCCCGGGACAGGGGGTTAAGCACTGAAGCTTTCTTT.

The chain recombines TRBV9 with TRBJ2-3; 8 bases line up with TRBD2. The germline CDR1 and CDR2 sequences are SGDLS and YYNGEE. J lost 4 bases, V lost 0 bases, and 4 bases had no gene match. There are 15 residues in the CDR3. CDR3 amino acids: CASSVGAGGPDTQYF. In DNA, the CDR3 is TGTGCCAGCAGCGTAGGGGCGGGAGGTCCAGATACGCAGTATTTT. Together with reference TRBV9 and TRBJ2-3, the CDR3 gives the full variable domain: DSGVTQTPKHLITATGQRVTLRCSPRSGDLSVYWYQQSLDQGLQFLIQYYNGEERAKGNILERFSAQQFPDLHSELNLSSLELGDSALYFCASSVGAGGPDTQYFGPGTRLTVL.

A single count supports this clone. This rearrangement joins TRBV5-5 to TRBJ1-1, with D maybe TRBD1 (5 bases). Trimming left V 0 bases short and J 7 bases short, with 25 bases between. CDR1 is SGHKS, CDR2 YYEKEE, per germline (reference sequence). The CDR3 sequence is 18 residues long. The CDR3 loop reads CASSLEFARGELQDEAFF. CDR3 DNA: TGTGCCAGCAGCTTGGAATTTGCTCGGGGGGAATTACAGGATGAAGCTTTCTTT.

This chain uses TRBV28 with TRBJ2-7; D not resolved. Germline loops: CDR1 MDHEN, CDR2 SYDVKM. The CDR3 has 16 residues. Trimming took off 6 bases at V and 4 bases at J, with 22 bases between the two ends. CDR3 residues: CASSYPLGEAAYEQYF. CDR3 nucleotides: TGTGCCAGCAGCTATCCCCTTGGCGAGGCGGCATACGAGCAGTACTTC.

V and J are TRBV19 and TRBJ2-7, with TRBD1 matching 10 bases. Germline V gene sequence: CDR1 LNHDA, CDR2 SQIVND (reference sequence). The V segment lost 10 bases and the J segment 0 bases; nucleotides outside the gene matches: 9. The CDR3 spans 15 residues. CDR3 sequence (DNA): TGTGCCACCACCGGACAGGGGGAAAGCTCCTACGAGCAGTACTTC. Translating it yields CATTGQGESSYEQYF.

The V and J genes are TRBV29-1 and TRBJ2-1, with 11 bases matching TRBD2. Germline V gene sequence: CDR1 SQVTM, CDR2 ANQGSEA. With 5 bases clipped from V and 2 bases from J, the junction kept 5 bases outside the gene matches. CDR3 size: 15 residues. CDR3 region: CSVTLAGGPYNEQFF. The CDR3 DNA is TGCAGCGTTACCTTAGCGGGAGGGCCCTACAATGAGCAGTTCTTC.

V is TRBV5-5 and J is TRBJ2-3, with D possibly TRBD2 on 5 matching bases. The CDR3 extends over 16 amino acids. CDR1 is SGHKS, CDR2 YYEKEE, per germline (reference sequence). Deletions cut 0 bases from V and 0 bases from J, with 11 bases between. Here the CDR3 reads CASSLVADLSTDTQYF. Written as DNA, the CDR3 is TGTGCCAGCAGCTTGGTCGCGGACTTAAGCACAGATACGCAGTATTTT.

V is TRBV10-2 and J is TRBJ2-7; a weak D match, TRBD1 (5 bases). Between the trimmed V and J ends, which lost 3 bases and 1 base, there was a span of 10 bases. Germline CDR1 reads WSHSY; CDR2 reads SAAADI. There are 14 residues in the CDR3. The CDR3 protein is CASSDRAASYEQYF. CDR3 nucleotides: TGCGCCAGCAGTGACAGGGCGGCTTCCTACGAGCAGTACTTC.

This clone was counted a single time. The chain couples TRBV11-3 to TRBJ1-1, with D tentatively TRBD1 (5 bases). Trimming stripped 3 bases from V and 0 bases from J, with 8 bases between. The CDR3 has 14 residues. Germline V gives CDR1 SGHNT, CDR2 YENEEA. The CDR3 DNA reads TGTGCCAGCAGCTTCGACAGCATGAACACTGAAGCTTTCTTT. It encodes CASSFDSMNTEAFF.

This chain connects TRBV5-1 to TRBJ2-1, with 8 bases lining up with TRBD2. Germline trimming cut 5 bases from V and 3 bases from J; bases unmatched to any gene: 10. Germline lookup yields CDR1 SGHRS and CDR2 YFSETQ. This CDR3 comprises 16 residues. The CDR3 sequence is CASRPGGSGVYNEQFF. For the CDR3, the DNA is TGCGCCAGCAGGCCTGGGGGTAGCGGGGTCTACAATGAGCAGTTCTTC. Looking up the rest from reference TRBV5-1 and TRBJ2-1 gives the full variable domain: KAGVTQTPRYLIKTRGQQVTLSCSPISGHRSVSWYQQTPGQGLQFLFEYFSETQRNKGNFPGRFSGRQFSNSRSEMNVSTLELGDSALYLCASRPGGSGVYNEQFFGPGTRLTVL.